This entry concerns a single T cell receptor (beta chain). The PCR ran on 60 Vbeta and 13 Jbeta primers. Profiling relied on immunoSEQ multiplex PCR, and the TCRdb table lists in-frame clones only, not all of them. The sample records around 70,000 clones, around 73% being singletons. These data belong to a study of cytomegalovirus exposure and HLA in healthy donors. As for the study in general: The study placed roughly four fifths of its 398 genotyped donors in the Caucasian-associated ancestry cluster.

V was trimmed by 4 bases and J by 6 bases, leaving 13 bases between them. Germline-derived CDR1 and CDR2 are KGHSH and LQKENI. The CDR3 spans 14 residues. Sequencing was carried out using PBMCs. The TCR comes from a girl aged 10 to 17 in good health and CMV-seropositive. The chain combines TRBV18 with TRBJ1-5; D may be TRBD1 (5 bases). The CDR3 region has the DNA TGTGCCAGCTCACTTTCAGGGTGGGTTCAGCCCCAGCATTTT. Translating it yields CASSLSGWVQPQHF.